This TCR beta chain was captured in a study of blood T cell repertoires in COVID-19. About the study: From the United States, Italy and Spain came samples of acute and convalescent COVID-19.

The CDR3 contains 13 residues. V lost 6 bases and J lost 5, with 13 bases in between. The germline V gene encodes CDR1 LNHDA and CDR2 SQIVND (reference sequence). Study members were between roughly 18 and 89 years old and lived in 24 US regions. Participants' own reports of clinical history determined their cohort assignment. The authors' processing: How many nucleated cells were present was estimated from reference gene primer amplification. The data were produced by immunoSEQ multiplex PCR, yet TCRdb's version contains in-frame clones alone and is incomplete. V and J calls and clone size follow that table, whereas D and trimming were derived from the DNA. The table lists about 400,000 clones, approximately 86% of them singletons, with 2% to 2.5% in the top ten.

Source material: PBMCs or T cells enriched from blood (not recorded which). The TCR sequence derives from a woman in her 40s with acute COVID-19. This chain uses TRBV19 with TRBJ1-1; maybe TRBD1 (6 bases). In nucleotides, the CDR3 is TGTGCCAGTAGCCAACAGGGTATGACTGAAGCTTTCTTT. The encoded protein is CASSQQGMTEAFF.